Listed below are T cell receptor beta chains from one sample, sequenced in a study of technical replicates of blood from several donors. Some clones are missing from TCRdb's copy, which holds only in-frame ones; the method was immunoSEQ multiplex PCR. The table includes fewer than 100,000 clones, 95% to 98% detected once. The sample comprised T cells isolated from PBMCs. The source of these receptors is a human donor in good health. CDR3s include the opening cysteine and the closing phenylalanine or tryptophan. A D gene is named only where the DNA matches it firmly. Clone size appears in some rows only: once, few, many, or a class for an expanded clone.

>-|TRBJ2-7|once|TRBV18
CASSQGRADSNGHEQYF
TGTGCCAGCTCGCAGGGGAGGGCGGATTCCAACGGTCACGAGCAGTACTTC
>TRBD2|TRBJ2-7|-|TRBV6-1
CASLNWGGTDYEQYF
TGTGCCAGCCTCAATTGGGGGGGGACGGACTACGAGCAGTACTTC
>TRBD2|TRBJ2-1|-|TRBV28
CASSFPAGANEQFF
TGTGCCAGCAGTTTTCCGGCGGGAGCCAATGAGCAGTTCTTC
>TRBD1|TRBJ1-2|once|TRBV30
CAWRDTGGSTF
TGTGCCTGGAGGGATACAGGGGGCTCCACCTTC
>-|TRBJ1-6|-|TRBV6-5
CASSQRGGYNSPLHF
TGTGCCAGCAGTCAAAGAGGCGGTTATAATTCACCCCTCCACTTT
>TRBD1|TRBJ2-7|-|TRBV6-1
CASRDRGYGEQYF
TGTGCCAGCAGAGACAGGGGGTACGGCGAGCAGTACTTC
>TRBD2|TRBJ2-5|-|TRBV4-2
CASSPETSGLYQETQYF
TGTGCCAGCAGCCCCGAGACTAGCGGGCTGTACCAAGAGACCCAGTACTTC
>TRBD2|TRBJ2-5|-|TRBV10-3
CAISEGTSVLQETQYF
TGTGCCATCAGTGAAGGGACTAGCGTCCTCCAAGAGACCCAGTACTTC
>TRBD1|TRBJ2-7|-|TRBV6-5
CASRSDRGPSYEQYF
TGTGCCAGCAGGTCCGACAGGGGGCCTTCCTACGAGCAGTACTTC
>TRBD1|TRBJ2-7|-|TRBV5-1
CASSLVGGVQYEQYF
TGCGCCAGCAGCCTAGTAGGGGGCGTCCAGTACGAGCAGTACTTC
>TRBD1|TRBJ1-4|-|TRBV19
CASSRGRPRANEKLFF
TGTGCCAGTAGCAGGGGGCGTCCTCGAGCTAATGAAAAACTGTTTTTT
>-|TRBJ1-1|-|TRBV10-3
CAISESSGAGGMVNTEAFF
TGTGCCATCAGTGAGTCGTCGGGGGCCGGGGGGATGGTGAACACTGAAGCTTTCTTT
>-|TRBJ2-5|-|TRBV4-1
CASSQATQGGETQYF
TGCGCCAGCAGCCAGGCGACCCAGGGTGGGGAGACCCAGTACTTC
>TRBD1|TRBJ1-4|once|TRBV5-1
CASSLDRGGEKLFF
TGCGCCAGCAGCCTCGACAGGGGAGGGGAAAAACTGTTTTTT
>TRBD2|TRBJ2-5|-|TRBV7-6
CASSLDSPLAEKETQYF
TGTGCCAGCAGCTTAGATTCCCCACTAGCGGAAAAAGAGACCCAGTACTTC
>TRBD2|TRBJ2-3|-|TRBV7-9
CASSEAGGPGDTQYF
TGTGCCAGCTCGGAAGCGGGGGGGCCCGGGGATACGCAGTATTTT
>TRBD1|TRBJ1-4|-|TRBV30
CAGTVSLTNEKLFF
TGTGCCGGGACAGTTTCTCTAACTAATGAAAAACTGTTTTTT
>-|TRBJ2-4|-|TRBV27
CASSLSAGLAKNIQYF
TGTGCCAGCAGTTTATCTGCAGGGCTAGCCAAAAACATTCAGTACTTC
>TRBD2|TRBJ2-7|-|TRBV4-2
CASSPRGDSYEQYF
TGTGCCAGCAGCCCTCGGGGGGACTCCTACGAGCAGTACTTC
>TRBD1|TRBJ1-2|-|TRBV27
CASRPGQSFYGYTF
TGTGCCAGCAGGCCGGGACAGAGTTTCTATGGCTACACCTTC
>-|TRBJ2-1|-|TRBV7-7
CASSPAERGDEQFF
TGTGCTAGCAGCCCCGCAGAGAGAGGCGATGAGCAGTTCTTC
>TRBD2|TRBJ2-3|-|TRBV6-5
CASSYSTTSGDDTQYF
TGTGCCAGCAGTTACTCAACGACTAGCGGGGATGATACGCAGTATTTT
>-|TRBJ1-1|-|TRBV4-1
CASSQPFARNTEAFF
TGCGCCAGCAGCCAGCCGTTTGCGAGGAACACTGAAGCTTTCTTT
>-|TRBJ2-1|once|TRBV12-5
CASGLHQRTAYNEQFF
TGTGCTAGTGGTCTCCACCAGCGGACAGCTTACAATGAGCAGTTCTTC
>TRBD1|TRBJ2-7|once|TRBV9
CASSVSGTGVEQYF
TGTGCCAGCAGCGTTTCCGGGACAGGGGTCGAGCAGTACTTC
>-|TRBJ1-1|-|TRBV29-1
CSGAQGYTEAFF
TGCAGCGGAGCCCAGGGCTACACTGAAGCTTTCTTT
>TRBD1|TRBJ2-7|-|TRBV27
CASTSQGVGVYEQYF
TGTGCCAGCACGTCACAGGGGGTCGGGGTGTACGAGCAGTACTTC
>TRBD2|TRBJ2-5|-|TRBV19
CASSLGTSGRGLGETQYF
TGTGCCAGTAGCCTTGGGACTAGCGGGAGAGGATTGGGAGAGACCCAGTACTTC
>TRBD2|TRBJ2-7|-|TRBV4-1
CASSQELAYEQYF
TGCGCCAGCAGCCAAGAACTAGCGTACGAGCAGTACTTC
>TRBD2|TRBJ2-5|-|TRBV5-5
CASSSAGIGEETQYF
TGTGCCAGCAGCTCAGCGGGAATAGGAGAGGAGACCCAGTACTTC
>TRBD1|TRBJ1-5|-|TRBV6-4
CARLRTGLNQPQHF
TGTGCCAGACTTAGGACAGGGCTCAATCAGCCCCAGCATTTT
>-|TRBJ2-1|-|TRBV21-1
CASSIPGQSYNEQFF
TGTGCCAGCAGCATCCCGGGACAGTCCTACAATGAGCAGTTCTTC
>TRBD1|TRBJ1-1|-|TRBV27
CASRWTGGRTEAFF
TGTGCCAGCAGATGGACAGGCGGGCGTACTGAAGCTTTCTTT
>TRBD2|TRBJ2-5|-|TRBV10-2
CATQTISGRGSETQYF
TGCGCCACACAGACTATTAGCGGGAGGGGGTCGGAGACCCAGTACTTC
>-|TRBJ2-7|-|TRBV13
CASSLGQYEQYF
TGTGCCAGCAGCTTGGGGCAATACGAGCAGTACTTC
>TRBD2|TRBJ2-7|-|TRBV11-2
CASSLVGGGATLDEQYF
TGTGCCAGCAGCTTAGTCGGCGGGGGGGCCACGTTGGACGAGCAGTACTTC
>-|TRBJ1-1|-|TRBV29-1
CSVGPKRGTEAFF
TGCAGCGTTGGGCCGAAAAGAGGCACTGAAGCTTTCTTT
>TRBD2|TRBJ2-2|once|TRBV5-1
CASSSKTSGSHPGELFF
TGCGCCAGCAGCTCGAAGACTAGCGGGAGCCACCCCGGGGAGCTGTTTTTT
>-|TRBJ2-7|-|TRBV14
CASSQGAWASVFYEQYF
TGTGCCAGCAGCCAAGGGGCTTGGGCTAGCGTTTTCTACGAGCAGTACTTC
>TRBD1|TRBJ1-2|-|TRBV15
CATSSDRVHF
TGTGCCACCAGCAGCGACAGGGTCCACTTC
>TRBD2|TRBJ2-1|-|TRBV11-2
CASRIPGTSGREGQFF
TGTGCCAGCAGAATACCCGGGACTAGCGGGAGGGAAGGGCAGTTCTTC